This TCR beta chain was identified in a study of type 1 regulatory T cells. Study context: T-allo10 is a Tr1-enriched, alloantigen-specific CD4 T cell product made in vitro.

Only a few counts were recorded for this clonotype. The antigen remains undetermined. In germline, CDR1 is LNHDA, CDR2 SQIVND (reference sequence). Between the trimmed V and J ends, which lost 7 bases and 1 base, there was a span of 16 bases. CDR3 length equals 16 residues. TCRdb ran MiXCR on the reads and lists one entry per CDR3 protein. Of about 42,000 distinct CDR3 sequences in the sample, approximately 12% were seen once. The TCR comes from a human donor in good health. The rearrangement joins TRBV19 to TRBJ2-2; D is perhaps TRBD2 (6 bases). The sample was cultured non-Tr1 T cells, either the whole culture or a sorted T cell fraction (not recorded which). The CDR3 sequence: CASISAGSRNTGELFF. In DNA form, the CDR3 reads TGTGCCAGTATCTCAGCGGGTTCACGGAACACCGGGGAGCTGTTTTTT. The full variable domain, its missing parts supplied by reference TRBV19 and TRBJ2-2, is DGGITQSPKYLFRKEGQNVTLSCEQNLNHDAMYWYRQDPGQGLRLIYYSQIVNDFQKGDIAEGYSVSREKKESFPLTVTSAQKNPTAFYLCASISAGSRNTGELFFGEGSRLTVL.